This entry lists 10 T cell receptor beta chains sequenced from one sample in a study of cytomegalovirus exposure and HLA in healthy donors. The PCR ran on 60 Vbeta and 13 Jbeta primers. Here immunoSEQ multiplex PCR was the method, and the copy in TCRdb shows in-frame clones only, minus some. The sample lists 95,000 to 150,000 clones, 75% to 90% occurring once. The source material was PBMCs. These receptor sequences come from a young man in good health and CMV-seronegative.

This clone was counted a few times. The genes are TRBV19 and TRBJ2-3; tentatively, D is TRBD2 (6 bases). Germline assignment: CDR1 LNHDA and CDR2 SQIVND (reference sequence). CDR3 length: 15 residues. V lost 3 bases to trimming and J lost 6 bases, with 16 bases between them. The CDR3 nucleotides are TGTGCCAGTAGTATCGAGGCGGGGAGGACGGATACGCAGTATTTT. It codes for CASSIEAGRTDTQYF.

V and J are TRBV27 and TRBJ2-2, with a weak D call TRBD2 (5 bases). V was shortened by 3 bases and J by 7 bases, with 9 bases between the two germline ends. The CDR3 covers 13 residues. CDR1 is MNHEY and CDR2 is SMNVEV in the germline V gene (reference sequence). In DNA, the CDR3 is TGTGCCAGCAGTTTTGGAGGATTCGGGGAGCTGTTTTTT. As protein: CASSFGGFGELFF.

J is TRBJ1-1 and V is TRBV5-1; TRBD1 might be the D (5 bases). The CDR3 covers 14 residues. Trimming pared 2 bases from V and 4 bases from J, leaving 12 bases between. Germline V CDR1 and CDR2: SGHRS, YFSETQ. In DNA form, the CDR3 reads TGCGCCAGCAGCTTAGGGGAAATGGGCACTGAAGCTTTCTTT. Protein sequence: CASSLGEMGTEAFF. The variable domain in full, completed from reference TRBV5-1 and TRBJ1-1, reads KAGVTQTPRYLIKTRGQQVTLSCSPISGHRSVSWYQQTPGQGLQFLFEYFSETQRNKGNFPGRFSGRQFSNSRSEMNVSTLELGDSALYLCASSLGEMGTEAFFGQGTRLTVV.

The V call is TRBV5-6, the J call TRBJ2-3; D gene ambiguous. Germline V lookup: CDR1 SGHDT, CDR2 YYEEEE. Trimming took 0 bases from V and 6 from J, leaving 20 bases between them. There are 17 residues in the CDR3. The CDR3 DNA reads TGTGCCAGCAGCTTGGCCACGGCAGGCAGTAAAAGGGATACGCAGTATTTT. Its translation is CASSLATAGSKRDTQYF.

The J gene is TRBJ2-7, the V gene TRBV9, with 12 bases fitting TRBD1. The length of the CDR3 is 14 residues. V shed 5 bases, J shed 5 bases, and the junction held 5 bases outside the gene matches. The germline V gene has CDR1 SGDLS and CDR2 YYNGEE. The CDR3 loop is CASSWDRGPNEQYF. The CDR3 region has the DNA TGTGCCAGCAGTTGGGACAGGGGGCCCAACGAGCAGTACTTC.

The chain combines TRBV5-1 with TRBJ1-3; D might be TRBD1 (5 bases). Germline values: CDR1 SGHRS, CDR2 YFSETQ. V shed 0 bases and J shed 6 bases, with 10 bases lying between them. This CDR3 is 14 amino acids long. CDR3: CASSLGRDLNTIYF. The CDR3, as DNA: TGCGCCAGCAGCTTGGGACGGGACTTAAACACCATATATTTT.

The chain has TRBV7-9 and TRBJ2-5; 7 bases map to TRBD1. Germline V gives CDR1 SEHNR, CDR2 FQNEAQ (reference sequence). Germline trimming cut 6 bases from V and 6 bases from J; bases unmatched to any gene: 16. The CDR3 loop spans 16 amino acids. CDR3 DNA sequence: TGTGCCAGCAGTATATTTACAGGGGTTGGGGCGAAGACCCAGTACTTC. Protein sequence: CASSIFTGVGAKTQYF.

The chain has TRBV4-3 and TRBJ1-1; 7 bases are a match to TRBD1. Germline values: CDR1 LGHNA, CDR2 YSLEER. The CDR3 covers 18 residues. The J segment lost 0 bases and the V segment lost 0 bases, leaving 10 bases of the junction unmatched. CDR3 DNA sequence: TGCGCCAGCAGCCAAGATCTAGGGGGCAATGGTATGAACACTGAAGCTTTCTTT. This gives the protein CASSQDLGGNGMNTEAFF.

In DNA form, the CDR3 reads TGTGCCAGCAGTGTACCCTTGGAGGACAGGCCCGGCCAGCAATCCTACGAGCAGTACTTC. Amino acids: CASSVPLEDRPGQQSYEQYF. The chain carries TRBV2 and TRBJ2-7; 7 nucleotides agree with TRBD1. The germline CDR1 and CDR2 sequences are SNHLY and FYNNEI. The CDR3 contains 20 residues. Trimming removed 4 bases from V and 1 base from J; junction bases left unmatched: 22.

The rearrangement uses TRBV19 and TRBJ1-1, with D perhaps matching TRBD1 (5 bases). V lost 5 bases and J lost 1, with 11 bases in between. Per the germline V gene, CDR1 is LNHDA and CDR2 is SQIVND (reference sequence). The CDR3 covers 14 residues. CDR3 bases: TGTGCCAGTAGTTCCGGGGGGGAGAACACTGAAGCTTTCTTT. Translation: CASSSGGENTEAFF.